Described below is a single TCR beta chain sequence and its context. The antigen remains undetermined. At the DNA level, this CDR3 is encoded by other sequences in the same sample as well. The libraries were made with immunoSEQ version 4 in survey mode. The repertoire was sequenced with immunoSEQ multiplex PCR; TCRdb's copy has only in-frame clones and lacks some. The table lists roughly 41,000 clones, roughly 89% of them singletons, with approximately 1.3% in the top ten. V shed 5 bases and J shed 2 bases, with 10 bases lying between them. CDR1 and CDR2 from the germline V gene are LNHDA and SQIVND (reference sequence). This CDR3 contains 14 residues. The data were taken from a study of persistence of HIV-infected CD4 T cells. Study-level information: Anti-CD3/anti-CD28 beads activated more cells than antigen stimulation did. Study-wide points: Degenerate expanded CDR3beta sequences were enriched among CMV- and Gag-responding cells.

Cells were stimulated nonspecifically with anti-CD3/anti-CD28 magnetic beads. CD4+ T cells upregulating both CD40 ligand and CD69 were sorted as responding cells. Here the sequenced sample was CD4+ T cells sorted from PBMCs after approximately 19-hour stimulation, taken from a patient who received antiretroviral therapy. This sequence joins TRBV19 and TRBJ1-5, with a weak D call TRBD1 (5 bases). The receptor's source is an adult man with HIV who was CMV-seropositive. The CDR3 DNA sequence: TGTGCCAGTAGTCCCGACAGACGCAATCAGCCCCAGCATTTT. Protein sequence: CASSPDRRNQPQHF.